A single sample gave rise to the 26 T cell receptor beta chains below, sequenced in a study of Graves' ophthalmopathy and Graves' hyperthyroidism. TCR beta CDR3 regions were amplified from RNA transcripts. After a first-round RT-PCR with HTBI primers, a second-round multiplex PCR was run. TCRdb reprocessed the multiplex PCR reads via MiXCR and lists one record per CDR3 protein. The top ten clones hold around 10% of a sample with some 1.1 million distinct CDR3 sequences, about 35% of them seen once. The specimen sequenced was peripheral blood or thyroid tissue (not recorded which). These receptors originate from an adult man with Graves' hyperthyroidism.

This clonotype was picked up many times. The rearrangement joins TRBV4-2 to TRBJ1-2, with D perhaps matching TRBD1 (5 bases). The CDR3 contains 14 residues. The germline CDR1 and CDR2 sequences are LGHNA and YNFKEQ. V was clipped by 3 bases and J by 2 bases, with 10 bases between them. The CDR3 DNA follows: TGTGCCAGCAGCCAGTTGGGGCAGAACTATGGCTACACCTTC. Its protein is CASSQLGQNYGYTF.

Turning to this clonotype: A much larger clone lies one base from this, so it may be a read error. The J gene is TRBJ1-3, the V gene TRBV11-2; D call uncertain. This CDR3 is built from 14 residues. Germline loops: CDR1 SGHAT, CDR2 FQNNGV. DNA of the CDR3: TGTGCCAGCAGCTCGCCGCACTCTGGAAACGCCATATATTTT. Protein: CASSSPHSGNAIYF.

The chain combines TRBV29-1 with TRBJ2-2; 13 nucleotides match TRBD2. The CDR3 contains 15 residues. V lost 1 base to trimming and J lost 4 bases; unmatched junction nucleotides: 0. Germline V CDR1 and CDR2: SQVTM, ANQGSEA. CDR3 protein: CSVEGLAGGTGELFF. CDR3 DNA: TGCAGCGTTGAAGGACTAGCGGGAGGCACCGGGGAGCTGTTTTTT.

The chain joins TRBV20-1 to TRBJ1-5; a weak D match, TRBD1 (5 bases). The V end lost 6 bases, the J end lost 1 base, and 13 bases lay between the germline ends. The V gene's germline CDR1 is DFQATT and CDR2 SNEGSKA (reference sequence). The CDR3 covers 14 residues. The CDR3, as DNA: TGCAGTGCCGACCTGGGGGACAGCAATCAGCCCCAGCATTTT. Translated: CSADLGDSNQPQHF.

The J gene is TRBJ1-2, the V gene TRBV12-3 or TRBV12-4; 7 bases are a match to TRBD1. The CDR3 is 13 residues long. Trimming took 5 bases from V and 5 from J; bases not matched to a gene: 5. The CDR3 is CASSTQTGYGYTF. The CDR3 coding sequence is TGTGCCAGCAGTACCCAGACAGGGTATGGCTACACCTTC.

Regarding this clonotype: An end of the junction differs from the germline gene, which may be a read error. The rearrangement links TRBV10-3 to TRBJ1-5; D ambiguous. From germline, CDR1 is ENHRY and CDR2 SYGVKD. CDR3 length: 15 amino acids. CDR3 sequence reads: CASSYTTSVAQPQHF. The CDR3 bases are TGTGCCAGCAGTTACACCACCTCGGTCGCTCAGCCCCAGCATTTT.

This clonotype has only a few counts. The rearrangement uses TRBV4-3 and TRBJ1-5; tentative D call: TRBD1 (5 bases). Looked up from germline, CDR1 is LGHNA and CDR2 is YSLEER. The V and J ends lost 0 bases and 0 bases respectively, with 9 bases between them. CDR3 length equals 16 residues. The CDR3 coding sequence is TGCGCCAGCAGCCAAGATTGGGGACCTAGCAATCAGCCCCAGCATTTT. Protein product: CASSQDWGPSNQPQHF.

This clonotype was observed once. The chain carries TRBV10-3 and TRBJ1-2; D gene unclear. The germline gives CDR1 ENHRY, CDR2 SYGVKD. The V and J ends lost 3 bases and 4 bases respectively, with 15 bases between them. CDR3 length: 15 amino acids. CDR3 amino acids: CAISDMADRSYGYTF. CDR3 coding DNA: TGTGCCATCAGTGATATGGCAGATCGAAGCTATGGCTACACCTTC.

The rearrangement uses TRBV5-1 and TRBJ2-5; a possible D gene is TRBD1 (6 bases). The CDR3 totals 14 residues. Trimming took 2 bases from V and 3 from J, leaving 11 bases between them. Germline V gene lookup returns CDR1 SGHRS and CDR2 YFSETQ. The CDR3 DNA is TGCGCCAGCAGCTTCGGATCAGGGGAAGAGACCCAGTACTTC. It is translated as CASSFGSGEETQYF.

This CDR3 reads CASSAGLAGISEQYF. CDR3 DNA sequence: TGCGCCAGCAGTGCCGGACTAGCGGGAATCTCCGAGCAGTACTTC. J is TRBJ2-7 and V is TRBV10-2; 12 bases line up with TRBD2. The germline V gene has CDR1 WSHSY and CDR2 SAAADI. The CDR3 is made up of 15 amino acids. J was trimmed by 6 bases and V by 4 bases; bases with no gene match: 7.

This clonotype was counted many times. The chain couples TRBV11-2 to TRBJ2-5; 12 bases align to TRBD2. The V gene's germline CDR1 is SGHAT and CDR2 FQNNGV. This CDR3 spans 15 amino acids. V lost 8 bases, J lost 5 bases, and 9 bases stayed unmatched. The CDR3 DNA reads as TGTGCCAGCCTAAGGACTAGCGGGGAGGGGGAGACCCAGTACTTC. Protein product: CASLRTSGEGETQYF.

This clonotype was seen many times. The chain is built from TRBV20-1 and TRBJ2-7, with 9 positions matching TRBD1. Trimming removed 7 bases from V and 4 bases from J; junction bases left unmatched: 5. The CDR3 is 12 residues long. The germline V gene encodes CDR1 DFQATT and CDR2 SNEGSKA (reference sequence). DNA for the CDR3: TGCAGTGTTATACAGGGGGCTTACGAGCAGTACTTC. It specifies CSVIQGAYEQYF.

The CDR3 region is CASSPGGAGEETQYF. The CDR3 coding sequence is TGTGCCAGCAGTCCCGGGGGAGCGGGAGAAGAGACCCAGTACTTC. This chain links TRBV7-9 with TRBJ2-5; 8 bases agree with TRBD2. This CDR3 contains 15 residues. Trimming removed 6 bases from V and 3 bases from J; junction bases left unmatched: 9. Germline values: CDR1 SEHNR, CDR2 FQNEAQ (reference sequence).

At least ten counts were recorded for this clonotype. This chain joins TRBV4-1 and TRBJ2-7; the D is unclear. Germline V gene sequence: CDR1 MGHRA, CDR2 YSYEKL. Trimming removed 0 bases at V and 2 bases at J, with 14 bases between. The CDR3 has 16 residues. For the CDR3, the DNA is TGCGCCAGCAGCCAAGACCGACGGACGGCGGCCTACGAGCAGTACTTC. Protein: CASSQDRRTAAYEQYF.

The chain has TRBV15 and TRBJ1-1; the D gene is possibly TRBD1 (5 bases). Trimming took 3 bases from V and 5 from J, leaving 13 bases between them. The CDR3 sequence is 14 residues long. Germline V gives CDR1 LNHNV, CDR2 YYDKDF (reference sequence). The CDR3 reads CATSSGGVGTEAFF. The CDR3 nucleotides are TGTGCCACCAGCAGCGGGGGAGTTGGAACTGAAGCTTTCTTT.

The table lists this clonotype with many counts. This chain uses TRBV25-1 with TRBJ1-2; D is ambiguous. V shed 5 bases and J shed 3 bases, with 10 bases lying between them. Germline V CDR1 and CDR2: MGHDK, SYGVNS. This CDR3 contains 13 residues. CDR3 protein: CASSSNSDYGYTF. The CDR3 DNA reads TGTGCCAGCAGTTCAAACTCGGACTATGGCTACACCTTC.

Many counts were recorded for this clonotype. This chain links TRBV9 with TRBJ1-1, with 7 bases that match TRBD1. After removal of 4 bases from V and 10 bases from J, the junction contained 7 bases not matched to a gene. CDR3 length equals 12 residues. CDR1 is SGDLS and CDR2 is YYNGEE in the germline V gene. For the CDR3, the DNA is TGTGCCAGCAGCAACCGGGACAGTGGAGCTTTCTTT. Its protein product is CASSNRDSGAFF.

This clonotype appeared a few times. This is likely a read error, given that the CDR3 carries no conserved phenylalanine or tryptophan at its end. The chain carries TRBV7-9 and TRBJ2-7; maybe TRBD2 (6 bases). V was trimmed by 5 bases and J by 4 bases, leaving 12 bases between them. This CDR3 region has 13 residues. Per germline, CDR1 SEHNR and CDR2 FQNEAQ (reference sequence). The CDR3 is CASSLGGGYEQYL. CDR3 nucleotides: TGTGCCAGCAGCCTTGGGGGAGGATACGAGCAGTACCTC.

The CDR3 protein is CASSLEVDYGYTF. DNA of the CDR3: TGTGCCAGCAGCTTAGAGGTGGACTATGGCTACACCTTC. V usage is TRBV7-6 and J usage is TRBJ1-2; D not resolved. Trimming removed 1 base at V and 3 bases at J, with 6 bases between. Germline V gene data show CDR1 as SGHVS and CDR2 as FNYEAQ. This CDR3 comprises 13 residues.

The rearrangement uses TRBV2 and TRBJ2-5, with D tentatively TRBD1 (6 bases). V dropped 2 bases and J dropped 9 bases, with 16 bases sitting between them. CDR1 is SNHLY, CDR2 FYNNEI, per germline. CDR3 length equals 14 residues. CDR3 sequence (DNA): TGTGCCAGCAGTGAATTGACAGGCAATCAGCCCCAGTACTTC. This gives the protein CASSELTGNQPQYF.

In regard to this clonotype: This could be a read error, since a much larger clone is one nucleotide away. This sequence joins TRBV7-2 and TRBJ1-3, with D maybe TRBD1 (5 bases). The CDR3 has 14 amino acids. CDR1 SGHTA and CDR2 FQGNSA come from the germline V gene. CDR3 bases: TGTGTCAGCAGCTTTCGGGGCGGGGAAGACACCATATATTTT. Translation gives CVSSFRGGEDTIYF.

Ten or more counts support this clonotype. The V call is TRBV20-1, the J call TRBJ2-5; D ambiguous. CDR1 DFQATT and CDR2 SNEGSKA come from the germline V gene (reference sequence). V gave up 6 bases and J gave up 5 bases, with 16 bases separating them. The CDR3 length is 13 residues. The CDR3 DNA follows: TGCAGTGCGCCCGGACCAAGCTTGGAGACCCAGTACTTC. Protein sequence: CSAPGPSLETQYF.

J is TRBJ1-6 and V is TRBV7-3; 7 nucleotides agree with TRBD1. This CDR3 region has 15 residues. Germline lookup yields CDR1 SGHTA and CDR2 FQGTGA. The junction had 9 bases not matched to a gene; V was cut back by 3 bases and J by 10 bases. The CDR3: CASSLRARGESPLHF. The CDR3 nucleotides read TGTGCCAGCAGCTTGCGGGCCAGGGGGGAATCACCCCTCCACTTT. Looking up the rest from reference TRBV7-3 and TRBJ1-6 gives the full variable domain: GAGVSQTPSNKVTEKGKYVELRCDPISGHTALYWYRQSLGQGPEFLIYFQGTGAADDSGLPNDRFFAVRPEGSVSTLKIQRTERGDSAVYLCASSLRARGESPLHFGNGTRLTVT.

This clonotype was counted at least ten times. The chain employs TRBV7-9 and TRBJ1-4, with 7 bases aligning to TRBD1. Trimming at V came to 3 bases and at J to 8 bases, leaving 15 bases not matched to a gene. This CDR3 region has 17 residues. Germline V gene lookup returns CDR1 SEHNR and CDR2 FQNEAQ (reference sequence). In DNA, the CDR3 is TGTGCCAGCAGCTTGGGCCTGACAGGGAGAATAGGAGAAAAACTGTTTTTT. It translates to CASSLGLTGRIGEKLFF.

This clonotype was seen only a few times. Germline is not matched at one junction end, which may reflect a read error. This chain links TRBV10-2 with TRBJ1-5; 10 nucleotides agree with TRBD1. Germline CDR1 is WSHSY and CDR2 is SAAADI. The CDR3 consists of 18 residues. CDR3 protein: CASSYSRAGTGVNQPQHF. DNA of the CDR3: TGTGCCAGCAGTTACTCGAGGGCTGGGACAGGGGTCAATCAGCCCCAGCATTTT.

Only a few counts were recorded for this clonotype. The chain has TRBV19 and TRBJ2-6; 11 bases fit TRBD1. The V segment lost 9 bases and the J segment 2 bases; nucleotides outside the gene matches: 12. The CDR3 is 18 amino acids. Germline V gene data show CDR1 as LNHDA and CDR2 as SQIVND (reference sequence). For the CDR3, the DNA is TGTGCCAGCAGTCGGAGGGACAGGGGGAGAACTGGGGCCAACGTCCTGACTTTC. Translation gives CASSRRDRGRTGANVLTF. Together with reference TRBV19 and TRBJ2-6, the CDR3 gives the full variable domain: DGGITQSPKYLFRKEGQNVTLSCEQNLNHDAMYWYRQDPGQGLRLIYYSQIVNDFQKGDIAEGYSVSREKKESFPLTVTSAQKNPTAFYLCASSRRDRGRTGANVLTFGAGSRLTVL.